These 14 T cell receptor beta chains were all obtained from the same sample, sequenced in a study of Ad26.COV2.S vaccination and SARS-CoV-2 variants (dated by TCRdb to the early 2020s). What this sample's treatment or condition label stands for: 15 to 20 received Ad26.COV2.S at low or high dose, single or two shots; about 5 received placebo; per-sample allocation not given. Repertoires of vaccine and placebo recipients were sequenced from samples collected on day 63 after the first injection. The library was produced with the immunoSEQ multiplex PCR assay. TCRdb holds this immuneACCESS table with in-frame rearrangements only. Some clones are missing; in checked studies, unresolved V genes explain under half, and the rest has no known cause. In this sample the table shows about 680,000 clones, around 89% of which occur a single time. The ten largest clones take up about 1.5% of the sample. The input for sequencing was peripheral blood, taken in a trial of Ad26.COV2.S vaccine versus placebo. All receptors derive from a person between 18 and 60 years old who received the Ad26.COV2.S COVID-19 vaccine or a placebo.

The chain employs TRBV4-3 and TRBJ1-4; D unclear. Deletions cut 2 bases from V and 0 bases from J, with 4 bases between. Per the germline V gene, CDR1 is LGHNA and CDR2 is YSLEER. This CDR3 spans 14 amino acids. The CDR3 here is CASSQKTTNEKLFF. In DNA form, the CDR3 reads TGCGCCAGCAGCCAAAAAACAACTAATGAAAAACTGTTTTTT.

V and J are TRBV27 and TRBJ1-1, with D tentatively TRBD1 (6 bases). Trimming left V 6 bases short and J 5 bases short, with 13 bases between. Germline loops: CDR1 MNHEY, CDR2 SMNVEV (reference sequence). The length of the CDR3 is 13 residues. The CDR3 loop is CASRQGSVTEAFF. CDR3 nucleotide sequence: TGTGCCAGCAGGCAGGGGTCGGTTACTGAAGCTTTCTTT.

A word on this clone: Distinct nucleotide sequences in the sample also encode this CDR3. The V call is TRBV2, the J call TRBJ2-7; D is unclear. Germline V gene lookup returns CDR1 SNHLY and CDR2 FYNNEI. Trimming took 3 bases from V and 4 from J, leaving 4 bases between them. The CDR3 is made up of 11 amino acids. In DNA, the CDR3 is TGTGCCAGCAGTGAGGGGTACGAGCAGTACTTC. This translates into CASSEGYEQYF. The full variable domain, completed using reference TRBV2 and TRBJ2-7, is EPEVTQTPSHQVTQMGQEVILRCVPISNHLYFYWYRQILGQKVEFLVSFYNNEISEKSEIFDDQFSVERPDGSNFTLKIRSTKLEDSAMYFCASSEGYEQYFGPGTRLTVT.

This chain links TRBV5-1 with TRBJ2-5, with TRBD1 matching over 9 bases. The junction had 12 bases not matched to a gene; V was cut back by 5 bases and J by 7 bases. CDR1 is SGHRS and CDR2 is YFSETQ in the germline V gene. This CDR3 is 15 amino acids long. CDR3 nucleotide sequence: TGCGCCAGCAGTAATATCGGGACAGGGAGAGCGACCCAGTACTTC. It is translated as CASSNIGTGRATQYF. The variable domain in full, completed from reference TRBV5-1 and TRBJ2-5, reads KAGVTQTPRYLIKTRGQQVTLSCSPISGHRSVSWYQQTPGQGLQFLFEYFSETQRNKGNFPGRFSGRQFSNSRSEMNVSTLELGDSALYLCASSNIGTGRATQYFGPGTRLLVL.

The chain has TRBV9 and TRBJ2-1; D ambiguous. Germline V gene data show CDR1 as SGDLS and CDR2 as YYNGEE. The germline V and J ends were trimmed by 4 bases and 9 bases, with 14 bases remaining between them. The CDR3 sequence is 13 residues long. CDR3 sequence: CASSSRTVSEQFF. In nucleotides, the CDR3 is TGTGCCAGCAGCTCACGGACCGTCTCTGAGCAGTTCTTC.

V usage is TRBV7-9 and J usage is TRBJ2-3; 7 nucleotides agree with TRBD1. The CDR3 length is 15 residues. J gave up 0 bases and V 7 bases, and 7 bases lay outside the gene matches. The germline CDR1 and CDR2 sequences are SEHNR and FQNEAQ (reference sequence). CDR3 amino acids: CASNLGTASTDTQYF. CDR3 coding DNA: TGTGCCAGCAACCTCGGGACAGCTAGCACAGATACGCAGTATTTT.

The chain recombines TRBV5-4 with TRBJ1-2, with D perhaps TRBD1 (5 bases). The germline V gene has CDR1 SGHNT and CDR2 YYREEE (reference sequence). V shed 4 bases and J shed 7 bases, with 26 bases lying between them. There are 17 residues in the CDR3. The CDR3 coding sequence is TGTGCCAGCAGCCACACAATAAAAGACCGGGACGGTGGTGGCTACACCTTC. It translates to CASSHTIKDRDGGGYTF.

CDR3: CASSQEGLWGANVLTF. CDR3 sequence (DNA): TGTGCCAGCAGCCAAGAGGGACTATGGGGGGCCAACGTCCTGACTTTC. The chain carries TRBV4-2 and TRBJ2-6, with 7 bases lining up with TRBD2. The CDR3 loop spans 16 amino acids. The ends lost 0 bases at V and 4 bases at J; junction bases unmatched: 3. Germline V gene sequence: CDR1 LGHNA, CDR2 YNFKEQ.

This clone was seen a handful of times. V usage is TRBV10-3 and J usage is TRBJ2-5, with 9 bases lining up with TRBD2. V lost 6 bases and J lost 2; bases outside the gene matches: 10. CDR1 is ENHRY and CDR2 is SYGVKD in the germline V gene. The CDR3 runs 16 residues. The CDR3 loop is CAISGGAGGQQETQYF. The CDR3 region has the DNA TGTGCCATCAGCGGAGGAGCGGGGGGCCAACAAGAGACCCAGTACTTC.

The V gene is TRBV25-1, the J gene TRBJ2-7, with 7 bases matching TRBD2. The germline CDR1 and CDR2 sequences are MGHDK and SYGVNS. There are 14 residues in the CDR3. V was clipped by 5 bases and J by 10 bases; unmatched bases: 14. As DNA, the CDR3 is TGTGCCAGCAGTCCTTGGGGGGGGAGCTACGGACAGTACTTC. Translating gives CASSPWGGSYGQYF.

CDR3 in amino acids: CASSQFAGTGYSNQPQHF. The CDR3 nucleotides read TGTGCCAGCAGCCAATTCGCCGGGACAGGTTATAGCAATCAGCCCCAGCATTTT. This chain links TRBV5-8 with TRBJ1-5, with TRBD1 matching over 8 bases. Germline values: CDR1 SGHTS, CDR2 YDEGEE. The CDR3 consists of 18 residues. The J segment lost 0 bases and the V segment lost 4 bases, leaving 12 bases of the junction unmatched.

This chain joins TRBV3-1 (or the pseudogene TRBV3-2) and TRBJ2-7; 9 nucleotides agree with TRBD1. Germline assignment: CDR1 LGHDT and CDR2 YNNKEL (reference sequence). CDR3 length: 16 amino acids. With V trimmed by 0 bases and J by 4 bases, 7 bases remained unmatched. CDR3 residues: CASSQDLRTGAYEQYF. CDR3 sequence (DNA): TGTGCCAGCAGCCAAGATCTGAGGACAGGGGCTTACGAGCAGTACTTC.

V gene TRBV9 combines with J gene TRBJ2-3; 11 positions match TRBD2. V gave up 2 bases and J gave up 5 bases; unmatched junction bases: 7. This CDR3 contains 16 residues. The germline CDR1 and CDR2 sequences are SGDLS and YYNGEE. In DNA form, the CDR3 reads TGTGCCAGCAGCGTTCAAGCCGGGACTAGCGGAGATACGCAGTATTTT. This encodes CASSVQAGTSGDTQYF.

The V and J genes are TRBV6-5 and TRBJ1-1, with no clear D. V shed 4 bases and J shed 7 bases, with 13 bases lying between them. The CDR3 loop spans 13 amino acids. In germline, CDR1 is MNHEY, CDR2 SVGAGI. CDR3 sequence reads: CASSSPLGLEAFF. The CDR3 region has the DNA TGTGCCAGCAGTTCTCCTTTAGGTCTTGAAGCTTTCTTT.